This T cell receptor beta chain is drawn from a study of human T cells and chemical hapten exposure. This clonotype was detected a few times. Specified time point: patch test 2, 6 weeks after DPC sensitization. Indicated treatment: therapeutic diphenylcyclopropenone sensitization with weekly scalp DPC. Suited to DPC and affected by alopecia, the donors ranged from 18 to 70 years old. Each CDR3 protein is one row after TCRdb ran MiXCR on the RACE reads. The sample has some 350,000 distinct CDR3 sequences, about 6.3% seen once; the top ten hold 5% to 6%. CDR1 is SQVTM and CDR2 is ANQGSEA in the germline V gene. V lost 4 bases, J lost 4 bases, and 19 bases lay in between. There are 15 residues in the CDR3.

This chain uses TRBV29-1 with TRBJ1-1; tentatively, D is TRBD1 (6 bases). This TCR was sampled from a woman aged 18-29 years with alopecia areata. Some clones in this sample may be carry-over from other donors' samples. This sample comprised whole blood, obtained in connection with sensitization to the hapten diphenylcyclopropenone (DPC). The CDR3 nucleotides read TGCAGCGTTGTTCGACTCGGGGGGCTGAGCACTGAAGCTTTCTTT. It specifies CSVVRLGGLSTEAFF.